This T cell receptor (beta chain) was identified in a study of neurological immune-mediated disorders. As to time point: longitudinal time-point 2. From 2 million PBMCs stored at -80 C, the unsorted libraries were generated. The cDNA came from 5'RACE, which used 10-nucleotide random UMIs. Via MiXCR, TCRdb re-called the 5' RACE reads, giving one row per CDR3 protein. The profile shows over 55,000 distinct CDR3 sequences, more than 8% of them singletons. The sample was PBMCs. This clonotype originated in a man aged 30-40 years in good health.

The CDR3 loop is CASTRGVGYNEQFF. In DNA form, the CDR3 reads TGTGCCAGTACCCGTGGGGTTGGTTACAATGAGCAGTTCTTC. J is TRBJ2-1 and V is TRBV19, with D hard to call. V dropped 7 bases and J dropped 4 bases, with 14 bases sitting between them. Germline lookup yields CDR1 LNHDA and CDR2 SQIVND (reference sequence). The CDR3 loop spans 14 amino acids.